The 22 T cell receptor beta chains below come from one sample, sequenced in a study of blood T cells in healthy people across ages. Alongside a J-beta primer mix, a sample-barcoded 5' primer served in a second PCR lasting roughly 6 to 11 cycles. TCRdb reprocessed the 5' RACE reads via MiXCR and lists one record per CDR3 protein. The sample holds about 1.6 million distinct CDR3 sequences, 30% to 40% seen once. The sample taken for sequencing was blood. Every receptor here comes from a woman in her twenties or thirties in good health.

The CDR3 coding sequence is TGTGCCAGCAGGGGGGAGGGACACCCTAACTATGGCTACACCTTC. As protein: CASRGEGHPNYGYTF. V usage is TRBV6-1 and J usage is TRBJ1-2, with D tentatively TRBD1 (6 bases). This CDR3 region has 15 residues. Per germline, CDR1 MNHNS and CDR2 SASEGT. V was cut by 6 bases and J by 0 bases, with 14 bases left in between.

V and J are TRBV12-3 or TRBV12-4 and TRBJ1-2, with unresolved D. With 3 bases removed from V and 7 bases from J, the gap between germline ends came to 15 bases. The CDR3 has 14 amino acids. The CDR3 coding sequence is TGTGCCAGCAGTTTTATGCGTCTCGGAACTGGCTACACCTTC. As protein: CASSFMRLGTGYTF.

This chain links TRBV5-1 with TRBJ2-7; 10 nucleotides align to TRBD1. This CDR3 region has 15 residues. Per the germline V gene, CDR1 is SGHRS and CDR2 is YFSETQ. The V and J ends lost 4 bases and 4 bases, in that order; junction bases with no gene match: 8. CDR3 nucleotide sequence: TGCGCCAGCAGCCCATTTGGGACAGGGGAATACGAGCAGTACTTC. It encodes CASSPFGTGEYEQYF. The full variable domain, its missing parts supplied by reference TRBV5-1 and TRBJ2-7, is KAGVTQTPRYLIKTRGQQVTLSCSPISGHRSVSWYQQTPGQGLQFLFEYFSETQRNKGNFPGRFSGRQFSNSRSEMNVSTLELGDSALYLCASSPFGTGEYEQYFGPGTRLTVT.

This clonotype was seen a few times. The chain employs TRBV29-1 and TRBJ2-2, with no clear D. This CDR3 is built from 11 residues. The V end lost 4 bases, the J end lost 6 bases, and 6 bases lay between the germline ends. The germline CDR1 and CDR2 sequences are SQVTM and ANQGSEA. CDR3 region: CSVVWAGELFF. CDR3 in DNA: TGCAGCGTTGTTTGGGCCGGGGAGCTGTTTTTT.

V is TRBV6-2 or TRBV6-3 and J is TRBJ1-1, with no clear D. In germline, CDR1 is MNHEY, CDR2 SVGEGT. V was clipped by 7 bases and J by 8 bases, with 11 bases between them. The CDR3 has 11 residues. This CDR3 reads CASTVRGEAFF. The CDR3 DNA reads TGTGCCAGCACAGTCCGGGGAGAAGCTTTCTTT.

J is TRBJ1-1 and V is TRBV12-3 or TRBV12-4, with D perhaps matching TRBD1 (5 bases). The CDR3 consists of 16 residues. The V end was cut by 0 bases, the J end by 6 bases, with 17 bases between. The DNA of the CDR3 is TGTGCCAGCAGTTTAGCTATGGGGGGGGGTTCCCCTGAAGCTTTCTTT. Its protein product is CASSLAMGGGSPEAFF.

The chain couples TRBV3-1 to TRBJ1-1, with TRBD1 matching over 9 bases. The CDR3 is 14 amino acids. Trimming removed 2 bases from V and 11 bases from J; junction bases left unmatched: 9. Germline values: CDR1 LGHDT, CDR2 YNNKEL (reference sequence). The CDR3 reads CASSQPGTGNGAFF. In DNA, the CDR3 is TGTGCCAGCAGCCAACCCGGGACAGGGAATGGGGCTTTCTTT.

The J gene is TRBJ2-5, the V gene TRBV20-1; tentatively, D is TRBD1 or TRBD2 (6 bases each). Per germline, CDR1 DFQATT and CDR2 SNEGSKA (reference sequence). The CDR3 sequence is 14 residues long. CDR3 in DNA: TGCAGCGCTCCCCGAGGGGGGACAATGGAGACCCAGTACTTC. It encodes CSAPRGGTMETQYF.

V is TRBV4-1 and J is TRBJ2-7; D possibly corresponds to TRBD2 (5 bases). Trimming took 4 bases from V and 5 from J, leaving 12 bases between them. The germline CDR1 and CDR2 sequences are MGHRA and YSYEKL. This CDR3 contains 13 residues. The CDR3: CASSRQRGNEQYF. CDR3 bases: TGCGCCAGCAGCCGCCAACGGGGAAACGAGCAGTACTTC.

This chain links TRBV7-9 with TRBJ2-7, with 7 positions matching TRBD1. Per germline, CDR1 SEHNR and CDR2 FQNEAQ (reference sequence). V trimming: 4 bases; J trimming: 10 bases; junction bases outside the gene matches: 16. The CDR3 runs 15 residues. The CDR3 loop reads CASSSTGSRGQKQYF. Here the CDR3 DNA reads TGTGCCAGCAGCTCTACTGGGTCTAGGGGGCAAAAACAGTACTTC.

The rearrangement joins TRBV5-1 to TRBJ2-5; D is undetermined. V was shortened by 4 bases and J by 13 bases, with 29 bases between the two germline ends. This CDR3 has 16 amino acids. Germline CDR1 SGHRS, CDR2 YFSETQ. The CDR3 sequence is CASSPESVPGWEERYF. The CDR3 DNA reads as TGCGCCAGCAGCCCTGAAAGTGTGCCAGGCTGGGAAGAACGGTACTTC.

This clonotype was seen a few times. This may stem from a read error, because a much larger clone lies one nucleotide away. The V call is TRBV6-5, the J call TRBJ2-3; D is ambiguous. The CDR3 totals 13 residues. Germline assignment: CDR1 MNHEY and CDR2 SVGAGI. Trimming cost V 8 bases and J 0 bases, with 9 bases left between them. CDR3 protein: CASGHASTDTQYF. The CDR3 region has the DNA TGTGCCAGCGGCCACGCTAGCACAGATACGCAGTATTTT.

Remarks on this clonotype: Relative to the germline gene, one junction end is altered; a read error may explain this. CDR3 bases: TGTGCCAGCAGCTTCAGGCACTCCTACAATAAGCAGTTCTTC. As protein: CASSFRHSYNKQFF. The rearrangement uses TRBV2 and TRBJ2-1; D remains ambiguous. The CDR3 has 14 residues. Germline CDR1 is SNHLY and CDR2 is FYNNEI.

At least ten counts were recorded for this clonotype. The V gene is TRBV20-1, the J gene TRBJ2-7, with 8 bases fitting TRBD2. The CDR3 consists of 14 residues. CDR1 is DFQATT, CDR2 SNEGSKA, per germline (reference sequence). With V trimmed by 4 bases and J by 2 bases, 7 bases remained unmatched. In DNA form, the CDR3 reads TGCAGTGCTACCACTAGCGGTGTTACCTACGAGCAGTACTTC. Translation gives CSATTSGVTYEQYF.

In the case of this clonotype: Compared with germline, one end of the junction differs, possibly owing to a read error. This chain uses TRBV7-9 with TRBJ2-3; 8 nucleotides line up with TRBD2. This CDR3 comprises 17 residues. Germline V CDR1 and CDR2: SEHNR, FQNEAQ (reference sequence). The CDR3 DNA is TGTGCCAACAGCCCGCCGGCGGCTAGCGGGAGCACAGATACGCAGTATTTT. It yields the protein CANSPPAASGSTDTQYF.

This clonotype occurred a few times. The chain carries TRBV27 and TRBJ2-5; D remains ambiguous. The length of the CDR3 is 15 residues. The V and J ends lost 6 bases and 5 bases respectively, with 19 bases between them. Germline V gene sequence: CDR1 MNHEY, CDR2 SMNVEV (reference sequence). This CDR3 is CASSQNIGVRETQYF. The CDR3 nucleotides are TGTGCCAGCAGCCAGAATATCGGAGTTAGGGAGACCCAGTACTTC.

Of note for this clonotype: This may arise from a read error, as a much more abundant clone is one base away. The V gene is TRBV29-1, the J gene TRBJ1-2; D uncertain. The CDR3 covers 12 residues. CDR1 and CDR2 from the germline V gene are SQVTM and ANQGSEA. CDR3 DNA sequence: TGCAGCGTTGCTGGGAGTTCCTATGGCAACACCTTC. It yields the protein CSVAGSSYGNTF.

The rearrangement links TRBV7-8 to TRBJ2-1, with D perhaps TRBD1 or TRBD2 (5 bases each). The V gene lost 1 base and the J gene lost 1 base, with 20 bases spanning the gap. CDR3 length: 19 residues. Germline V CDR1 and CDR2: SGHVS, FQNEAQ. The CDR3 loop reads CASSLGLIGTSGSYNEQFF. The CDR3 DNA is TGTGCCAGCAGCTTAGGTTTGATAGGGACCAGCGGTTCCTACAATGAGCAGTTCTTC. Drawing the rest from reference TRBV7-8 and TRBJ2-1, the complete variable domain is GAGVSQSPRYKVAKRGQDVALRCDPISGHVSLFWYQQALGQGPEFLTYFQNEAQLDKSGLPSDRFFAERPEGSVSTLKIQRTQQEDSAVYLCASSLGLIGTSGSYNEQFFGPGTRLTVL.

The V call is TRBV14, the J call TRBJ2-5, with 10 bases lining up with TRBD2. The junction had 8 bases not matched to a gene; V was cut back by 5 bases and J by 2 bases. The CDR3 consists of 16 residues. Germline lookup yields CDR1 SGHDN and CDR2 FVKESK. The CDR3 reads CASSYNIAGGQETQYF. The CDR3 bases are TGTGCCAGCAGCTATAACATAGCGGGAGGACAAGAGACCCAGTACTTC.

The sample holds a few counts of this clonotype. The chain combines TRBV27 with TRBJ2-7; D ambiguous. This CDR3 region has 14 residues. The germline V gene encodes CDR1 MNHEY and CDR2 SMNVEV (reference sequence). The ends were cut back, 2 bases at V and 3 bases at J, with 11 bases in the middle. The DNA of the CDR3 is TGTGCCAGCAGTTTAGGCGGAGTCGGCTACGAGCAGTACTTC. Protein sequence: CASSLGGVGYEQYF.

This clonotype was counted a few times. The J gene is TRBJ2-1, the V gene TRBV7-9; tentatively, D is TRBD1 (5 bases). This CDR3 has 15 amino acids. CDR1 is SEHNR and CDR2 is FQNEAQ in the germline V gene (reference sequence). V was cut by 2 bases and J by 4 bases, with 12 bases left in between. The CDR3 DNA is TGTGCCAGCAGCTTACTTGACAGAGATTACAATGAGCAGTTCTTC. The encoded protein is CASSLLDRDYNEQFF. The variable domain in full, completed from reference TRBV7-9 and TRBJ2-1, reads DTGVSQNPRHKITKRGQNVTFRCDPISEHNRLYWYRQTLGQGPEFLTYFQNEAQLEKSRLLSDRFSAERPKGSFSTLEIQRTEQGDSAMYLCASSLLDRDYNEQFFGPGTRLTVL.

The V call is TRBV20-1, the J call TRBJ2-3; D is undetermined. V was clipped by 0 bases and J by 12 bases, with 16 bases between them. Germline loops: CDR1 DFQATT, CDR2 SNEGSKA (reference sequence). The CDR3 runs to 13 residues. The CDR3 nucleotides are TGCAGTGCTAGAGACCTAGGAAACCCGGCCCAGTATTTT. Translation: CSARDLGNPAQYF.